This TCR beta chain was recovered during a study of shared clonotypes between healthy human individuals. The wider study: CD4 naive cells filled three plates per donor, CD4 memory three, CD8 naive two and CD8 memory one. General study points: Rarefaction demonstrated incomplete sorted-subset sequencing despite large depth.

The data were produced by immunoSEQ multiplex PCR, yet TCRdb's version contains in-frame clones alone and is incomplete. The repertoire includes around 120,000 clones, 67% of them detected once, and roughly a quarter sits in the top ten. This clone was detected a few times. What it binds is not known. V was pared by 2 bases and J by 2 bases, with 9 bases between. Germline V gives CDR1 KGHSH, CDR2 LQKENI. There are 14 residues in the CDR3. The chain has TRBV18 and TRBJ1-1; D remains ambiguous. This clonotype originated in a woman aged 25-40 years in good health. Sequenced material: memory CD8+ T cells sorted from blood. Indicated subset: CD45RO+ cells pooled with CCR7-negative TemRA cells. The CDR3 sequence is CASSPGSQNTEAFF. CDR3 nucleotides: TGTGCCAGCTCACCAGGCAGCCAAAACACTGAAGCTTTCTTT.